A single sample is the source of the 16 T cell receptor beta chains below, sequenced in a study of blood T cell repertoires in COVID-19. TCRdb's table, derived via immunoSEQ multiplex PCR, lists solely in-frame clones and lacks some. The sample lists around 310,000 clones, around 89% seen once, with about 9.5% in the top ten. The source material was PBMCs or T cells enriched from blood (not recorded which). All receptors come from a woman aged 40 to 50 who had recovered from COVID-19.

DNA for the CDR3: TGTGCCAGCAGTTACAGATATGGGGGGGCGAACTACGAGCAGTACTTC. Its translation: CASSYRYGGANYEQYF. This chain connects TRBV6-5 to TRBJ2-7, with D tentatively TRBD2 (7 bases). The length of the CDR3 is 16 residues. Trimming pared 2 bases from V and 3 bases from J, leaving 17 bases between. CDR1 is MNHEY and CDR2 is SVGAGI in the germline V gene.

The chain employs TRBV13 and TRBJ1-2; 9 positions match TRBD1. There are 21 residues in the CDR3. The germline CDR1 and CDR2 sequences are PRHDT and FYEKMQ (reference sequence). V lost 5 bases to trimming and J lost 0 bases; unmatched junction nucleotides: 22. The CDR3 DNA is TGTGCCAGCAGCCGCACATATTACGCCGGGACAGGGAAGTTAGCTAACTATGGCTACACCTTC. Translating gives CASSRTYYAGTGKLANYGYTF.

The J gene is TRBJ2-1, the V gene TRBV7-9; 8 nucleotides match TRBD2. The junction had 13 bases not matched to a gene; V was cut back by 5 bases and J by 4 bases. Per the germline V gene, CDR1 is SEHNR and CDR2 is FQNEAQ (reference sequence). CDR3 length equals 17 residues. The CDR3 sequence: CASSKSRQTSAYNEQFF. CDR3 DNA: TGTGCCAGCAGCAAGTCAAGACAGACTAGCGCTTACAATGAGCAGTTCTTC.

The V gene is TRBV9, the J gene TRBJ1-2, with D hard to call. The CDR3 is 15 residues long. Trimming took 0 bases from V and 4 from J, leaving 13 bases between them. Germline V CDR1 and CDR2: SGDLS, YYNGEE. The CDR3 reads CASSVGKEDSYGYTF. In DNA form, the CDR3 reads TGTGCCAGCAGCGTAGGGAAGGAGGATTCCTATGGCTACACCTTC. The full variable domain, its missing parts supplied by reference TRBV9 and TRBJ1-2, is DSGVTQTPKHLITATGQRVTLRCSPRSGDLSVYWYQQSLDQGLQFLIQYYNGEERAKGNILERFSAQQFPDLHSELNLSSLELGDSALYFCASSVGKEDSYGYTFGSGTRLTVV.

The chain employs TRBV5-4 and TRBJ1-2, with TRBD1 identical over 8 bases. Germline V lookup: CDR1 SGHNT, CDR2 YYREEE (reference sequence). Trimming removed 6 bases from V and 2 bases from J; junction bases left unmatched: 3. The CDR3 loop spans 13 amino acids. The CDR3 region is CASTWDRNYGYTF. The CDR3, as DNA: TGTGCCAGCACGTGGGACAGGAACTATGGCTACACCTTC.

The chain couples TRBV27 to TRBJ2-3; TRBD2 matches at 9 bases. There are 15 residues in the CDR3. V shed 4 bases, J shed 3 bases, and the junction held 5 bases outside the gene matches. The germline gives CDR1 MNHEY, CDR2 SMNVEV (reference sequence). CDR3 sequence reads: CASSSPAGGTDTQYF. For the CDR3, the DNA is TGTGCCAGCAGTTCACCAGCGGGAGGTACAGATACGCAGTATTTT.

The chain links TRBV5-1 to TRBJ1-2, with unresolved D. Per the germline V gene, CDR1 is SGHRS and CDR2 is YFSETQ. This CDR3 is 12 amino acids long. Trimming cost V 4 bases and J 5 bases, with 9 bases left between them. The CDR3 here is CASSIRGYGYTF. For the CDR3, the DNA is TGCGCCAGCAGCATCCGAGGGTATGGCTACACCTTC.

The gene calls are TRBV7-8 and TRBJ1-4; a possible D gene is TRBD1 (6 bases). This CDR3 comprises 17 residues. Germline V gene sequence: CDR1 SGHVS, CDR2 FQNEAQ. V was clipped by 5 bases and J by 0 bases, with 16 bases between them. The CDR3 spells CASSLSQGTPTNEKLFF. The CDR3 DNA follows: TGTGCCAGCAGCCTGTCGCAGGGGACCCCAACTAATGAAAAACTGTTTTTT. Full variable domain (outside the CDR3, taken from reference TRBV7-8 and TRBJ1-4): GAGVSQSPRYKVAKRGQDVALRCDPISGHVSLFWYQQALGQGPEFLTYFQNEAQLDKSGLPSDRFFAERPEGSVSTLKIQRTQQEDSAVYLCASSLSQGTPTNEKLFFGSGTQLSVL.

This clone was observed many times. The rearrangement links TRBV10-2 to TRBJ2-7, with TRBD2 identical over 10 bases. The J segment lost 3 bases and the V segment lost 2 bases, leaving 1 base of the junction unmatched. There are 14 residues in the CDR3. Germline CDR1 and CDR2: WSHSY and SAAADI. CDR3 sequence reads: CASSEASGGYEQYF. CDR3 in DNA: TGCGCCAGCAGTGAGGCTAGCGGGGGCTACGAGCAGTACTTC.

The chain uses TRBV3-1 (or the pseudogene TRBV3-2) and TRBJ1-1; D not resolved. V was shortened by 2 bases and J by 3 bases, with 16 bases between the two germline ends. CDR3 size: 16 residues. CDR1 and CDR2 (germline): LGHDT, YNNKEL (reference sequence). The CDR3 DNA reads TGTGCCAGCAGCCAATTTCATAGAGCTCTATACACTGAAGCTTTCTTT. Protein product: CASSQFHRALYTEAFF.

V and J are TRBV10-2 and TRBJ2-3; D is possibly TRBD2 (6 bases). The germline V and J ends were trimmed by 8 bases and 4 bases, with 13 bases remaining between them. Germline V gene sequence: CDR1 WSHSY, CDR2 SAAADI. The CDR3 consists of 13 residues. The CDR3 reads CASGDLISDTQYF. CDR3 DNA sequence: TGCGCCAGCGGGGACTTAATATCAGATACGCAGTATTTT.

The chain combines TRBV4-3 with TRBJ1-5; TRBD1 is a possible D gene (6 bases). Trimming removed 3 bases at V and 5 bases at J, with 14 bases between. CDR1 LGHNA and CDR2 YSLEER come from the germline V gene. This CDR3 is 15 amino acids long. As DNA, the CDR3 is TGCGCCAGCAGCCAGCAACAGGGAAACGATCAGCCCCAGCATTTT. Protein: CASSQQQGNDQPQHF.

The rearrangement joins TRBV29-1 to TRBJ2-7; TRBD2 agrees at 7 bases. The CDR3 covers 12 residues. Trimming took 7 bases from V and 6 from J; bases not matched to a gene: 9. Germline V lookup: CDR1 SQVTM, CDR2 ANQGSEA. CDR3 amino acids: CSGGSGDGEQYF. The CDR3 nucleotides are TGCAGCGGGGGAAGCGGGGATGGCGAGCAGTACTTC.

This chain joins TRBV28 and TRBJ2-2, with D hard to call. Trimming pared 7 bases from V and 9 bases from J, leaving 15 bases between. Germline V lookup: CDR1 MDHEN, CDR2 SYDVKM. This CDR3 region has 13 residues. Written as DNA, the CDR3 is TGTGCCAGCACCCCCGCTGGCTGGTGGGAGCTGTTTTTT. Its translation is CASTPAGWWELFF.

The CDR3 is CASSQESLSGANVLTF. The CDR3, as DNA: TGTGCCAGCAGCCAAGAATCCCTGTCTGGGGCCAACGTCCTGACTTTC. The chain uses TRBV3-1 (or the pseudogene TRBV3-2) and TRBJ2-6, with D unresolved. Germline V gives CDR1 LGHDT, CDR2 YNNKEL (reference sequence). The V and J ends lost 0 bases and 1 base respectively, with 7 bases between them. CDR3 length: 16 residues.

This chain links TRBV24-1 with TRBJ2-3, with 10 bases that match TRBD1. CDR3 length equals 14 residues. The V segment lost 10 bases and the J segment 4 bases; nucleotides outside the gene matches: 7. The germline V gene encodes CDR1 KGHDR and CDR2 SFDVKD. The CDR3 nucleotides read TGTGCCACGGCCGGGACAGGGGATCCAGATACGCAGTATTTT. The encoded protein is CATAGTGDPDTQYF.